This T cell receptor (beta chain) originates from a study of Graves' ophthalmopathy and Graves' hyperthyroidism. Deletions cut 4 bases from V and 0 bases from J, with 16 bases between. Germline loops: CDR1 MNHEY, CDR2 SVGEGT. CDR3 length equals 16 residues. RNA transcripts served as template for amplifying TCR beta CDR3 sequences. First-round RT-PCR with HTBI primers preceded a second-round multiplex PCR. From the multiplex PCR reads, TCRdb called clonotypes with MiXCR, one entry per CDR3 protein. The repertoire holds about 1.2 million distinct CDR3 sequences, less than 45% seen once, with over 8.5% in the top ten.

The rearrangement uses TRBV6-2 or TRBV6-3 and TRBJ2-7; D may be TRBD1 (5 bases). The sequencing input was peripheral blood or thyroid tissue (not recorded which). The TCR was taken from an adult man with Graves' hyperthyroidism. CDR3 amino acids: CASSWPQVRGSYEQYF. For the CDR3, the DNA is TGTGCCAGCAGTTGGCCCCAGGTTAGGGGCTCCTACGAGCAGTACTTC.